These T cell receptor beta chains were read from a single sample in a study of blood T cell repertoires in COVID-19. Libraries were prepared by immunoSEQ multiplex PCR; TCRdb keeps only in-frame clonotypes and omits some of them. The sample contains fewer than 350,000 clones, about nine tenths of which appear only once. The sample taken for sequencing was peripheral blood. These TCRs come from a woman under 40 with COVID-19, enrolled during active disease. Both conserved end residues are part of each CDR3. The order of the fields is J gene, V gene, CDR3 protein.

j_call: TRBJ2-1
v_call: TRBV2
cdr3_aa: CASIKGAGLNEQFF

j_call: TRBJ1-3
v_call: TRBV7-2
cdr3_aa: CASSLTQGAKNTIYF

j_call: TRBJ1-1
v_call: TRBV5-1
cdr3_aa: CASSLARQTMNTEAFF

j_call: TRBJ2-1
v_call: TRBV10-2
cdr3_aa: CASSSGVPNEQFF

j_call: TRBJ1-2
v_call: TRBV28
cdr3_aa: CASSFNRGLSDGYTF

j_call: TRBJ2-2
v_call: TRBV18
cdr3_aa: CASSPLTGNSGELFF

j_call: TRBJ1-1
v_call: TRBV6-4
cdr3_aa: CASRERQGTGNTEAFF

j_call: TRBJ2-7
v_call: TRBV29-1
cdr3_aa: CSVEGPGLLSREQYF

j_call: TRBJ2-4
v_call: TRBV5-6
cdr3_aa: CASSPRGQLNIQYF

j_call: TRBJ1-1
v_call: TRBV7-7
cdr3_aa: CASSLAISSEAFF

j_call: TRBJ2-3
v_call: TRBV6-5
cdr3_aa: CASSYAPLSTDTQYF

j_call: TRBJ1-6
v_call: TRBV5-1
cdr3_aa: CASSSRQAAPLHF

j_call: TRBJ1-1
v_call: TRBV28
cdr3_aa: CASSLSRRTGVGNTEAFF

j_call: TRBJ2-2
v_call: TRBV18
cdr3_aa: CASSPTSGGYTGELFF

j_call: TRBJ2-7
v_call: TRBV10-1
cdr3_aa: CASSDAITGEQYF

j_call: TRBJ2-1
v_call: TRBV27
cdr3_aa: CATIEPPYNEQFF

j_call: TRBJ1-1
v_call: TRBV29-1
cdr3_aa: CSVEPGTEAFF

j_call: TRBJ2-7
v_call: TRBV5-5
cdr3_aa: CASSLGYYSSYEQYF

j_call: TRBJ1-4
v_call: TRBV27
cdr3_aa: CASTRDPGTAEKLFF

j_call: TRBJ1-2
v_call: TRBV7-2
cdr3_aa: CASSLEQGASYGYTF

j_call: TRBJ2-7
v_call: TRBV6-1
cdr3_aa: CASSEIDGITYEQYF

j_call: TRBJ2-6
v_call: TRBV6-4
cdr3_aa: CASSAIANSGANVLTF

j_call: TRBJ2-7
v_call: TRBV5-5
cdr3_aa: CASSLVRDFYEQYF

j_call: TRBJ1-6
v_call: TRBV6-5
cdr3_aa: CASNLGLTSDSPLHF

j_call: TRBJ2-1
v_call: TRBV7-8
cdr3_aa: CASSLGALSYNEQFF

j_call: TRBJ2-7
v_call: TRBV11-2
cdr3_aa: CASSLRGAVIYEQYF